Presented here are 2 T cell receptor beta chains from one specimen sequenced in a study of OX40 agonist ivuxolimab in advanced cancers. Sequencing was performed with immunoSEQ multiplex PCR; in TCRdb, only in-frame clones are kept and a portion is missing. The repertoire holds about 20,000 clones, with roughly four fifths as singletons. The source was CD4+ or CD8+ T cells sorted from blood, collected in a trial of the OX40 agonist ivuxolimab. These receptor sequences come from an adult with an advanced solid tumor such as melanoma, head and neck, liver or kidney cancer.

This clone appeared a few times. The rearrangement links TRBV18 to TRBJ2-7; no clear D. The germline V and J ends were trimmed by 4 bases and 5 bases, with 6 bases remaining between them. CDR3 length: 11 residues. CDR1 KGHSH and CDR2 LQKENI come from the germline V gene. CDR3 DNA sequence: TGTGCCAGCTCACAGTTTGACGAGCAGTACTTC. It codes for CASSQFDEQYF.

This chain connects TRBV7-9 to TRBJ1-2; no reliable D call. The V end lost 5 bases, the J end lost 5 bases, and 9 bases lay between the germline ends. The CDR3 runs to 12 residues. Germline CDR1 SEHNR, CDR2 FQNEAQ (reference sequence). As DNA, the CDR3 is TGTGCCAGCAGCATCCTTACTTATGGCTACACCTTC. This codes for CASSILTYGYTF.